Presented here are 27 T cell receptor beta chains from one specimen sequenced in a study of T cell responses to AZD1222 COVID-19 vaccine. Sequencing was performed with immunoSEQ multiplex PCR; in TCRdb, only in-frame clones are kept and a portion is missing. Of approximately 140,000 clones listed, about 90% are singletons. The source was peripheral blood, collected 28 days after the second AZD1222 dose. These receptors were taken from an adult who received the AZD1222 COVID-19 vaccine.

This rearrangement joins TRBV4-1 to TRBJ1-2; TRBD1 matches at 8 bases. The germline V gene encodes CDR1 MGHRA and CDR2 YSYEKL. This CDR3 is 15 amino acids long. The ends lost 3 bases at V and 7 bases at J; junction bases unmatched: 10. The DNA of the CDR3 is TGCGCCAGCAGCCATGGACAGGGTGGGTTACCTGGCTACACCTTC. It specifies CASSHGQGGLPGYTF.

This chain joins TRBV28 and TRBJ1-1; 10 nucleotides line up with TRBD1. Germline V lookup: CDR1 MDHEN, CDR2 SYDVKM. The CDR3 length is 18 residues. The trim removed 5 bases at V and 1 base at J, leaving 13 bases unmatched. The DNA of the CDR3 is TGTGCCAGCAGTGAAGGGACAGGGGCATGGATACGGAACACTGAAGCTTTCTTT. Translating gives CASSEGTGAWIRNTEAFF.

This sequence joins TRBV29-1 and TRBJ1-1; D unresolved. The V and J ends lost 6 bases and 5 bases respectively, with 19 bases between them. Germline V gene sequence: CDR1 SQVTM, CDR2 ANQGSEA. The length of the CDR3 is 14 residues. CDR3 nucleotide sequence: TGCAGCGTCAATAAACCAGGTCGAGGGACTGAAGCTTTCTTT. Its protein product is CSVNKPGRGTEAFF.

This clone was counted a single time. An end of the junction differs from the germline gene, which may be a read error. This chain uses TRBV7-2 with TRBJ2-4, with D possibly being TRBD1 (8 bases). The CDR3 spans 12 residues. CDR1 and CDR2 (germline): SGHTA, FQGNSA. The CDR3 here is CASSLSGGGSHF. Written as DNA, the CDR3 is TGTGCCAGCAGCTTGTCAGGGGGCGGGAGTCACTTC.

The chain carries TRBV6-5 and TRBJ1-4; tentatively, D is TRBD1 (6 bases). CDR1 MNHEY and CDR2 SVGAGI come from the germline V gene. This CDR3 has 15 amino acids. V lost 2 bases, J lost 5 bases, and 12 bases lay in between. The CDR3 loop is CASSYERTANEKLFF. CDR3 in DNA: TGTGCCAGCAGTTACGAGCGGACAGCGAATGAAAAACTGTTTTTT.

This clone was picked up one time. The gene calls are TRBV6-5 and TRBJ1-2, with TRBD1 matching over 7 bases. The CDR3 spans 13 residues. V shed 7 bases, J shed 6 bases, and the junction held 8 bases outside the gene matches. CDR1 MNHEY and CDR2 SVGAGI come from the germline V gene. The CDR3 is CASTRGGLDGYTF. CDR3 coding DNA: TGTGCCAGCACCAGGGGGGGACTTGATGGCTACACCTTC.

This clone was seen just once. The chain uses TRBV24-1 and TRBJ2-3; D not resolved. V shed 7 bases and J shed 5 bases, with 9 bases lying between them. The length of the CDR3 is 12 residues. Germline V lookup: CDR1 KGHDR, CDR2 SFDVKD. The CDR3 protein is CATSQRGDTQYF. The CDR3 coding sequence is TGTGCCACCAGCCAAAGAGGAGATACGCAGTATTTT.

V is TRBV4-1 and J is TRBJ1-1, with D uncertain. Trimming stripped 8 bases from V and 1 base from J, with 17 bases between. CDR3 size: 15 residues. Germline CDR1 and CDR2: MGHRA and YSYEKL. The CDR3 nucleotides read TGCGCCAGCGCCCTCGATAAGGAGTCGAACACTGAAGCTTTCTTT. This translates into CASALDKESNTEAFF.

The genes are TRBV4-2 and TRBJ1-3; 9 bases match TRBD1. The CDR3 runs to 16 residues. Per the germline V gene, CDR1 is LGHNA and CDR2 is YNFKEQ. V lost 3 bases, J lost 4 bases, and 7 bases stayed unmatched. The CDR3: CASSQGTGGTGNTIYF. CDR3 nucleotides: TGTGCCAGCAGCCAGGGTACAGGGGGCACCGGAAACACCATATATTTT.

This clone was seen more than once but under ten times. V usage is TRBV30 and J usage is TRBJ1-5; perhaps TRBD1 as D (6 bases). Germline CDR1 is GTSNPN and CDR2 is SVGIG (reference sequence). Trimming shortened V by 0 bases and J by 6 bases, and 9 bases separated the two germline ends. The CDR3 extends over 13 amino acids. The CDR3 spells CAWSVQGSQPQHF. The CDR3 nucleotides read TGTGCCTGGAGTGTACAGGGCTCTCAGCCCCAGCATTTT.

The rearrangement links TRBV7-9 to TRBJ1-1, with 12 positions matching TRBD1. The germline V gene has CDR1 SEHNR and CDR2 FQNEAQ (reference sequence). Trimming took 5 bases from V and 6 from J; bases not matched to a gene: 4. The length of the CDR3 is 14 residues. The CDR3 loop is CASSEGQGASEAFF. Here the CDR3 DNA reads TGTGCCAGCAGCGAGGGACAGGGGGCCTCTGAAGCTTTCTTT. Variable domain in full (rest from reference TRBV7-9 and TRBJ1-1): DTGVSQNPRHKITKRGQNVTFRCDPISEHNRLYWYRQTLGQGPEFLTYFQNEAQLEKSRLLSDRFSAERPKGSFSTLEIQRTEQGDSAMYLCASSEGQGASEAFFGQGTRLTVV.

In this sample, this clone turned up once. The rearrangement links TRBV12-5 to TRBJ1-1; possibly TRBD1 for D (6 bases). The CDR3 has 15 residues. The V end lost 3 bases, the J end lost 0 bases, and 11 bases lay between the germline ends. Germline V gives CDR1 LGHNT, CDR2 FRNRAP. The DNA for the CDR3 is TGTGCTAGTGGTTTTGGAGGGGGAATGAACACTGAAGCTTTCTTT. This gives the protein CASGFGGGMNTEAFF.

This clone is a singleton in its sample. This chain uses TRBV2 with TRBJ1-4; no reliable D call. V lost 3 bases and J 2 bases, leaving 13 bases between the germline ends. Germline CDR1 and CDR2: SNHLY and FYNNEI. The CDR3 totals 16 residues. DNA of the CDR3: TGTGCCAGCAGTGACGAGGCCTCGGGGACTAATGAAAAACTGTTTTTT. It translates to CASSDEASGTNEKLFF.

The V and J genes are TRBV6-2 or TRBV6-3 and TRBJ1-1; TRBD1 agrees at 9 bases. Germline CDR1 reads MNHEY; CDR2 reads SVGEGT. The V gene end was trimmed by 6 bases and the J gene end by 11 bases; junction bases not matched to a gene: 7. The CDR3 runs to 12 residues. This CDR3 reads CASSGQGRRAFF. The DNA of the CDR3 is TGTGCCAGCAGCGGACAGGGGAGGAGGGCTTTCTTT.

J is TRBJ2-5 and V is TRBV28, with TRBD1 identical over 8 bases. Trimming removed 7 bases from V and 2 bases from J; junction bases left unmatched: 3. The CDR3 consists of 13 residues. The germline gives CDR1 MDHEN, CDR2 SYDVKM. In DNA, the CDR3 is TGTGCCAGCACCCAGGGGGCACAAGAGACCCAGTACTTC. Its protein product is CASTQGAQETQYF.

The genes are TRBV6-4 and TRBJ1-5; the D gene is possibly TRBD1 (6 bases). The V gene lost 4 bases and the J gene lost 5 bases, with 15 bases spanning the gap. Germline assignment: CDR1 MRHNA and CDR2 SNTAGT. CDR3 length: 15 residues. Written as DNA, the CDR3 is TGTGCCAGCAGTGCCGCCGGGGGGGCGGATCAGCCCCAGCATTTT. Its translation: CASSAAGGADQPQHF.

The chain links TRBV7-2 to TRBJ1-2, with 7 bases lining up with TRBD1. J lost 0 bases, V lost 7 bases, and 5 bases had no gene match. Germline V gene data show CDR1 as SGHTA and CDR2 as FQGNSA. This CDR3 spans 14 amino acids. In DNA form, the CDR3 reads TGTGCCAGCAACCCGGGACAGACTAACTATGGCTACACCTTC. It yields the protein CASNPGQTNYGYTF.

The genes are TRBV16 and TRBJ1-5; the D gene is possibly TRBD1 (5 bases). The CDR3 spans 15 residues. The V end lost 3 bases, the J end lost 3 bases, and 12 bases lay between the germline ends. Germline V gives CDR1 KGHSY, CDR2 FQNENV. CDR3 region: CASSQSSGLNQPQHF. DNA for the CDR3: TGTGCCAGCAGCCAGTCTTCAGGGCTCAATCAGCCCCAGCATTTT.

This chain connects TRBV11-2 to TRBJ1-5; unclear D gene. V was pared by 5 bases and J by 1 base, with 12 bases between. Germline CDR1 is SGHAT and CDR2 is FQNNGV. The CDR3 is 15 residues long. The CDR3 here is CASSLHPGSNQPQHF. The CDR3 DNA follows: TGTGCCAGCAGCCTCCACCCTGGGAGCAATCAGCCCCAGCATTTT.

The genes are TRBV28 and TRBJ1-2, with D perhaps matching TRBD1 (5 bases). The V end was cut by 2 bases, the J end by 1 base, with 11 bases between. Germline loops: CDR1 MDHEN, CDR2 SYDVKM. This CDR3 is 15 amino acids long. The CDR3 spells CASSLAGIGNYGYTF. The CDR3 DNA reads TGTGCCAGCAGTTTAGCAGGGATAGGTAACTATGGCTACACCTTC.

The chain uses TRBV19 and TRBJ1-5; D unclear. Germline CDR1 LNHDA, CDR2 SQIVND (reference sequence). V was cut by 3 bases and J by 12 bases, with 12 bases left in between. The CDR3 is made up of 12 amino acids. Here the CDR3 reads CASSITANVQHF. CDR3 nucleotides: TGTGCCAGTAGTATTACGGCCAACGTCCAGCATTTT.

The chain employs TRBV18 and TRBJ1-1, with D possibly being TRBD1 (5 bases). The CDR3 runs to 17 residues. CDR1 and CDR2 (germline): KGHSH, LQKENI. The V gene lost 3 bases and the J gene lost 0 bases, with 17 bases spanning the gap. As DNA, the CDR3 is TGTGCCAGCTCACCGCCAGGGTCTTTCGATTTGAACACTGAAGCTTTCTTT. Amino acid sequence: CASSPPGSFDLNTEAFF.

The sample holds one count of this clone. V usage is TRBV12-5 and J usage is TRBJ2-1; D is unclear. The CDR3 extends over 12 amino acids. Trimming shortened V by 4 bases and J by 2 bases, and 3 bases separated the two germline ends. The germline gives CDR1 LGHNT, CDR2 FRNRAP. This CDR3 reads CASGSPYNEQFF. CDR3 DNA: TGTGCTAGTGGTTCACCCTACAATGAGCAGTTCTTC.

The rearrangement uses TRBV27 and TRBJ2-7; TRBD1 agrees at 8 bases. The V gene end was trimmed by 2 bases and the J gene end by 5 bases; junction bases not matched to a gene: 5. In germline, CDR1 is MNHEY, CDR2 SMNVEV (reference sequence). The CDR3 is made up of 14 amino acids. The CDR3 bases are TGTGCCAGCAGTTTAACAGGGGGACCGAACGAGCAGTACTTC. Its protein is CASSLTGGPNEQYF.

The CDR3 loop is CASSQGTGDEKLFF. CDR3 DNA sequence: TGTGCCAGCAGCCAAGGGACAGGGGACGAAAAACTGTTTTTT. The chain employs TRBV14 and TRBJ1-4; 9 bases map to TRBD1. The germline CDR1 and CDR2 sequences are SGHDN and FVKESK. The CDR3 is 14 residues long. V trimming: 1 base; J trimming: 8 bases; junction bases outside the gene matches: 2.

This chain uses TRBV18 with TRBJ2-5; possibly TRBD1 for D (8 bases). This CDR3 contains 14 residues. Germline CDR1 KGHSH, CDR2 LQKENI. Trimming took 6 bases from V and 3 from J, leaving 14 bases between them. Written as DNA, the CDR3 is TGTGCCAGCTCCCGGACAGGGAGGGAAGAGACCCAGTACTTC. It translates to CASSRTGREETQYF. Using reference TRBV18 and TRBJ2-5 for the parts outside the CDR3, the full variable domain is NAGVMQNPRHLVRRRGQEARLRCSPMKGHSHVYWYRQLPEEGLKFMVYLQKENIIDESGMPKERFSAEFPKEGPSILRIQQVVRGDSAAYFCASSRTGREETQYFGPGTRLLVL.

The chain couples TRBV25-1 to TRBJ2-3, with TRBD1 identical over 7 bases. Unmatched junction bases numbered 2, after V lost 3 bases and J lost 2 bases. There are 14 residues in the CDR3. Germline V gene lookup returns CDR1 MGHDK and CDR2 SYGVNS. For the CDR3, the DNA is TGTGCCAGCAGTGAGCAGGGGGACACAGATACGCAGTATTTT. Translating gives CASSEQGDTDTQYF.